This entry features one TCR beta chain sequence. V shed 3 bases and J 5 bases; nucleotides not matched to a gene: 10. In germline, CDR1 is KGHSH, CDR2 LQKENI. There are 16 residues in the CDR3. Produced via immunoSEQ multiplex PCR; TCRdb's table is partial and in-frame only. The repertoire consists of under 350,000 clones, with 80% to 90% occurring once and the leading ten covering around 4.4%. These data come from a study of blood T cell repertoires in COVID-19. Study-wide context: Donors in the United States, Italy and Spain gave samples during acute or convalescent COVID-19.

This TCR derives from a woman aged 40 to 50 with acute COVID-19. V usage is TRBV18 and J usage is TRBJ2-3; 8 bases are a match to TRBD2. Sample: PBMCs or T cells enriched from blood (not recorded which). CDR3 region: CASSPGAGDLGDTQYF. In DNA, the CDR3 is TGTGCCAGCTCACCTGGAGCGGGGGACTTGGGAGATACGCAGTATTTT.